Listed here are 14 T cell receptor beta chains from one sample, sequenced in a study of blood T cell repertoires in COVID-19. The assay was immunoSEQ multiplex PCR, and TCRdb's table has in-frame clones only and misses some. The sample contains 300,000 to 450,000 clones, around 84% of which appear only once. The sequencing sample was made of peripheral blood. Source of these receptors: a woman between 18 and 30 years old with acute or convalescent COVID-19.

This chain uses TRBV19 with TRBJ1-5, with 7 bases that match TRBD1. CDR3 length: 11 amino acids. Germline CDR1 reads LNHDA; CDR2 reads SQIVND (reference sequence). Trimming took 7 bases from V and 6 from J; bases not matched to a gene: 0. CDR3 sequence: CASNRGQPQHF. CDR3 bases: TGTGCCAGTAACAGGGGTCAGCCCCAGCATTTT. The whole variable domain, remainder taken from reference TRBV19 and TRBJ1-5, is DGGITQSPKYLFRKEGQNVTLSCEQNLNHDAMYWYRQDPGQGLRLIYYSQIVNDFQKGDIAEGYSVSREKKESFPLTVTSAQKNPTAFYLCASNRGQPQHFGDGTRLSIL.

For the CDR3, the DNA is TGTGCCAGCCGACAGGTAGCGGGAAACACCATATATTTT. This codes for CASRQVAGNTIYF. V usage is TRBV14 and J usage is TRBJ1-3; TRBD1 is a possible D gene (6 bases). V was pared by 8 bases and J by 4 bases, with 12 bases between. The CDR3 consists of 13 residues. CDR1 SGHDN and CDR2 FVKESK come from the germline V gene.

J is TRBJ1-2 and V is TRBV5-1; 9 bases map to TRBD1. The V gene's germline CDR1 is SGHRS and CDR2 YFSETQ. The V segment lost 3 bases and the J segment 3 bases; nucleotides outside the gene matches: 9. The CDR3 spans 16 residues. The CDR3 sequence: CASSSPPGQGYYGYTF. The CDR3 coding sequence is TGCGCCAGCAGCTCACCTCCGGGACAGGGATACTATGGCTACACCTTC.

J is TRBJ1-3 and V is TRBV5-1; 7 positions agree with TRBD1. The CDR3 covers 17 residues. After removal of 4 bases from V and 0 bases from J, the junction contained 10 bases not matched to a gene. Looked up from germline, CDR1 is SGHRS and CDR2 is YFSETQ. CDR3 sequence: CASSGGTVDISGNTIYF. The DNA of the CDR3 is TGCGCCAGCAGCGGCGGGACAGTCGACATCTCTGGAAACACCATATATTTT.

This clone has only one observation. The rearrangement uses TRBV11-3 and TRBJ2-1; 7 positions match TRBD2. This CDR3 is 14 amino acids long. J gave up 5 bases and V 6 bases, and 7 bases lay outside the gene matches. Germline lookup yields CDR1 SGHNT and CDR2 YENEEA. The CDR3 protein is CASSAQAGNNEQFF. The CDR3 bases are TGTGCCAGCAGTGCACAAGCGGGGAACAATGAGCAGTTCTTC.

The rearrangement joins TRBV2 to TRBJ1-1, with D hard to call. Looked up from germline, CDR1 is SNHLY and CDR2 is FYNNEI. V was pared by 3 bases and J by 13 bases, with 15 bases between. The CDR3 contains 12 residues. CDR3 region: CASSEGREDDFF. The CDR3 DNA follows: TGTGCCAGCAGTGAGGGTAGGGAGGATGATTTCTTT.

The genes are TRBV19 and TRBJ1-2, with D maybe TRBD1 (5 bases). The CDR3 contains 13 residues. Germline values: CDR1 LNHDA, CDR2 SQIVND (reference sequence). V lost 8 bases and J lost 3, with 13 bases in between. Written as DNA, the CDR3 is TGTGCCAGTCGTGACAGCTTTGACTATGGCTACACCTTC. Its translation is CASRDSFDYGYTF. Drawing the rest from reference TRBV19 and TRBJ1-2, the complete variable domain is DGGITQSPKYLFRKEGQNVTLSCEQNLNHDAMYWYRQDPGQGLRLIYYSQIVNDFQKGDIAEGYSVSREKKESFPLTVTSAQKNPTAFYLCASRDSFDYGYTFGSGTRLTVV.

This clone was seen a handful of times. In nucleotides, the CDR3 is TGCGCCAGCACCGTCCTTTCGTTCAGCAATGAGCAGTTCTTC. Protein: CASTVLSFSNEQFF. The chain carries TRBV5-1 and TRBJ2-1; D is ambiguous. CDR3 size: 14 residues. Trimming took 6 bases from V and 6 from J, leaving 16 bases between them. Germline-derived CDR1 and CDR2 are SGHRS and YFSETQ.

This chain connects TRBV4-1 to TRBJ2-7; TRBD2 agrees at 8 bases. The CDR3 sequence is 14 residues long. J lost 4 bases, V lost 0 bases, and 2 bases had no gene match. Germline loops: CDR1 MGHRA, CDR2 YSYEKL. The CDR3 reads CASSQDTSGYEQYF. The CDR3 DNA is TGCGCCAGCAGCCAAGATACTAGCGGTTACGAGCAGTACTTC.

On this clone: Relative to the germline gene, one junction end is altered; a read error may explain this. Different DNA sequences within this sample yield the same CDR3. The chain uses TRBV19 and TRBJ2-7, with 11 bases lining up with TRBD1. CDR3 size: 15 residues. CDR1 LNHDA and CDR2 SQIVND come from the germline V gene (reference sequence). The CDR3 region has the DNA TGTGCCAGTAGCATAGGGACAGGGGGCTCCTACGAGCAGTACTTC. Translated, it gives CASSIGTGGSYEQYF.

This chain connects TRBV4-1 to TRBJ1-3, with D perhaps matching TRBD1 (6 bases). Between the trimmed V and J ends, which lost 2 bases and 4 bases, there was a span of 15 bases. CDR3 length: 16 residues. Germline V CDR1 and CDR2: MGHRA, YSYEKL. CDR3 sequence: CASSQSWGLRGNTIYF. The CDR3 region has the DNA TGCGCCAGCAGCCAAAGCTGGGGGCTAAGAGGAAACACCATATATTTT.

V and J are TRBV2 and TRBJ2-3, with 11 bases that match TRBD2. V shed 6 bases and J 6 bases; nucleotides not matched to a gene: 8. Germline CDR1 SNHLY, CDR2 FYNNEI. The CDR3 is 15 residues long. CDR3 nucleotide sequence: TGTGCCAGCAGACAGACTAGCGGGGCGAGGGATACGCAGTATTTT. It yields the protein CASRQTSGARDTQYF.

J is TRBJ2-5 and V is TRBV28; possibly TRBD1 for D (6 bases). V was cut by 3 bases and J by 2 bases, with 13 bases left in between. Per germline, CDR1 MDHEN and CDR2 SYDVKM. CDR3 length: 15 amino acids. The CDR3: CASSLWDKEQETQYF. In DNA form, the CDR3 reads TGTGCCAGCAGTTTGTGGGACAAGGAGCAAGAGACCCAGTACTTC.

This rearrangement joins TRBV5-4 to TRBJ1-4, with D unclear. V dropped 0 bases and J dropped 7 bases, with 7 bases sitting between them. This CDR3 comprises 13 residues. CDR1 SGHNT and CDR2 YYREEE come from the germline V gene (reference sequence). CDR3 sequence (DNA): TGTGCCAGCAGCTTGGGAGGGAGTGAAAAACTGTTTTTT. This translates into CASSLGGSEKLFF. Based on the CDR3 plus reference TRBV5-4 and TRBJ1-4, the full variable domain is ETGVTQSPTHLIKTRGQQVTLRCSSQSGHNTVSWYQQALGQGPQFIFQYYREEENGRGNFPPRFSGLQFPNYSSELNVNALELDDSALYLCASSLGGSEKLFFGSGTQLSVL.